These 29 T cell receptor beta chains share one sample of origin, sequenced in a study of shared clonotypes between healthy human individuals. The repertoire was sequenced with immunoSEQ multiplex PCR; TCRdb's copy has only in-frame clones and lacks some. The top ten clones hold 0.11% to 0.15% of a sample with millions of clones, around 90% of them seen once. Sequencing was done on a sample of naive CD4+ T cells sorted from blood. The subset here: CD45RA+ positively selected. These receptors all stem from a man aged 18 to 30 in good health.

This rearrangement joins TRBV6-5 to TRBJ2-3; 7 nucleotides align to TRBD1. This CDR3 has 16 amino acids. V was pared by 0 bases and J by 3 bases, with 6 bases of the junction left unmatched. The germline V gene encodes CDR1 MNHEY and CDR2 SVGAGI. CDR3 DNA sequence: TGTGCCAGCAGTTACTCGGAAAAGGGGGCAACAGATACGCAGTATTTT. This encodes CASSYSEKGATDTQYF.

The CDR3 DNA reads as TGTGCCAGCAGTATTGGGCTCGAGCAGTACTTC. Its translation: CASSIGLEQYF. This sequence joins TRBV6-1 and TRBJ2-7; no firm D call. V dropped 5 bases and J dropped 6 bases, with 8 bases sitting between them. Looked up from germline, CDR1 is MNHNS and CDR2 is SASEGT. CDR3 length: 11 amino acids.

This clone appeared a single time. V gene TRBV7-6 combines with J gene TRBJ2-3; 14 positions match TRBD2. The V gene end was trimmed by 4 bases and the J gene end by 0 bases; junction bases not matched to a gene: 6. The CDR3 covers 18 residues. CDR1 and CDR2 from the germline V gene are SGHVS and FNYEAQ. CDR3 sequence (DNA): TGTGCCAGCAGCTCAGGACTAGCGGGGGGCCGTAGCACAGATACGCAGTATTTT. This translates into CASSSGLAGGRSTDTQYF. Drawing the rest from reference TRBV7-6 and TRBJ2-3, the complete variable domain is GAGVSQSPRYKVTKRGQDVALRCDPISGHVSLYWYRQALGQGPEFLTYFNYEAQQDKSGLPNDRFSAERPEGSISTLTIQRTEQRDSAMYRCASSSGLAGGRSTDTQYFGPGTRLTVL.

The chain recombines TRBV7-9 with TRBJ1-2, with D uncertain. Trimming removed 4 bases at V and 8 bases at J, with 23 bases between. This CDR3 comprises 16 residues. Per germline, CDR1 SEHNR and CDR2 FQNEAQ (reference sequence). The CDR3 sequence: CASSSYQTGSPGGYTF. CDR3 nucleotides: TGTGCCAGCAGCTCATATCAAACCGGGAGCCCGGGAGGCTACACCTTC.

This chain connects TRBV5-1 to TRBJ1-2; 10 nucleotides agree with TRBD1. Germline V gene sequence: CDR1 SGHRS, CDR2 YFSETQ. V trimming: 4 bases; J trimming: 3 bases; junction bases outside the gene matches: 0. CDR3 length equals 13 residues. In DNA, the CDR3 is TGCGCCAGCAGCGGACAGGGGGACTATGGCTACACCTTC. Its protein product is CASSGQGDYGYTF.

The chain joins TRBV19 to TRBJ2-2; tentatively, D is TRBD1 or TRBD2 (5 bases each). The germline CDR1 and CDR2 sequences are LNHDA and SQIVND (reference sequence). V lost 7 bases to trimming and J lost 3 bases, with 21 bases between them. The CDR3 contains 17 residues. The CDR3 DNA reads as TGTGCCAGTACTTCACCCGACAGACGGGGCTACACCGGGGAGCTGTTTTTT. The encoded protein is CASTSPDRRGYTGELFF.

This sequence joins TRBV30 and TRBJ1-2; 7 bases line up with TRBD1. CDR1 GTSNPN and CDR2 SVGIG come from the germline V gene (reference sequence). The CDR3 length is 12 residues. The junction had 3 bases not matched to a gene; V was cut back by 4 bases and J by 4 bases. The DNA for the CDR3 is TGTGCCTGGAAGGGGGCGAGCTATGGCTACACCTTC. Its translation is CAWKGASYGYTF.

The gene calls are TRBV5-4 and TRBJ2-5; 8 bases line up with TRBD1. Germline V lookup: CDR1 SGHNT, CDR2 YYREEE (reference sequence). This CDR3 comprises 13 residues. J lost 4 bases, V lost 3 bases, and 2 bases had no gene match. The CDR3 bases are TGTGCCAGCAGCTCCGGGACAGGAGAGACCCAGTACTTC. This codes for CASSSGTGETQYF.

The V gene is TRBV10-3, the J gene TRBJ1-1, with D uncertain. The CDR3 sequence is 12 residues long. From germline, CDR1 is ENHRY and CDR2 SYGVKD. Trimming pared 4 bases from V and 1 base from J, leaving 4 bases between. The DNA for the CDR3 is TGTGCCATCAGTGTACAGAACACTGAAGCTTTCTTT. Protein: CAISVQNTEAFF.

The J gene is TRBJ2-3, the V gene TRBV29-1, with a tentative D call TRBD2 (6 bases). This CDR3 is 14 amino acids long. Looked up from germline, CDR1 is SQVTM and CDR2 is ANQGSEA. Trimming pared 8 bases from V and 3 bases from J, leaving 18 bases between. CDR3 DNA sequence: TGCAGCTTCGCCACTTGGGGGGAGACAGATACGCAGTATTTT. This sequence encodes CSFATWGETDTQYF.

The CDR3 reads CASSAGTSDSYEQYF. The CDR3, as DNA: TGTGCCAGCAGCGCCGGGACTAGCGACTCCTACGAGCAGTACTTC. This chain uses TRBV7-2 with TRBJ2-7; 10 bases map to TRBD2. There are 15 residues in the CDR3. Germline assignment: CDR1 SGHTA and CDR2 FQGNSA. V gave up 5 bases and J gave up 0 bases; unmatched junction bases: 4.

On this clone: This CDR3 is also generated by other DNA sequences in the sample. The gene calls are TRBV7-2 and TRBJ2-3; 10 bases map to TRBD2. Trimming at V came to 4 bases and at J to 3 bases, leaving 4 bases not matched to a gene. Germline loops: CDR1 SGHTA, CDR2 FQGNSA. The CDR3 extends over 15 amino acids. CDR3 region: CASSSSGSRTDTQYF. CDR3 sequence (DNA): TGTGCCAGCAGCTCTAGCGGGAGTAGGACAGATACGCAGTATTTT.

The chain joins TRBV27 to TRBJ1-6, with D unclear. Germline V CDR1 and CDR2: MNHEY, SMNVEV (reference sequence). The CDR3 loop spans 14 amino acids. Trimming shortened V by 3 bases and J by 5 bases, and 8 bases separated the two germline ends. The CDR3 is CASSLRTDNSPLHF. The CDR3 nucleotides are TGTGCCAGCAGTTTGAGAACAGATAATTCACCCCTCCACTTT.

The rearrangement links TRBV19 to TRBJ2-5; either TRBD1 or TRBD2 may supply D (5 bases each). The germline gives CDR1 LNHDA, CDR2 SQIVND (reference sequence). The CDR3 runs 14 residues. V gave up 4 bases and J gave up 4 bases, with 13 bases separating them. In nucleotides, the CDR3 is TGTGCCAGTAGTACTTCAGGGAGAGGAGAGACCCAGTACTTC. This translates into CASSTSGRGETQYF.

V is TRBV5-6 and J is TRBJ2-2; either TRBD1 or TRBD2 may fit D (5 bases each). In germline, CDR1 is SGHDT, CDR2 YYEEEE. The CDR3 is made up of 15 amino acids. V was cut by 0 bases and J by 5 bases, with 11 bases left in between. The CDR3 loop reads CASSLAAWGTGELFF. CDR3 DNA sequence: TGTGCCAGCAGCTTGGCAGCTTGGGGGACCGGGGAGCTGTTTTTT. Full variable domain (missing parts from reference TRBV5-6 and TRBJ2-2): DAGVTQSPTHLIKTRGQQVTLRCSPKSGHDTVSWYQQALGQGPQFIFQYYEEEERQRGNFPDRFSGHQFPNYSSELNVNALLLGDSALYLCASSLAAWGTGELFFGEGSRLTVL.

The chain carries TRBV6-5 and TRBJ1-2, with D possibly being TRBD1 (5 bases). V was clipped by 0 bases and J by 0 bases, with 11 bases between them. The CDR3 loop spans 16 amino acids. In germline, CDR1 is MNHEY, CDR2 SVGAGI. CDR3 nucleotides: TGTGCCAGCAGTTACTCGGGGGGGTTGTCTAACTATGGCTACACCTTC. The encoded protein is CASSYSGGLSNYGYTF.

The V call is TRBV28, the J call TRBJ1-3; possible D gene TRBD1, 6 bases. CDR3 size: 14 residues. CDR1 and CDR2 from the germline V gene are MDHEN and SYDVKM. V was pared by 5 bases and J by 4 bases, with 12 bases between. The CDR3 DNA is TGTGCCAGCAGTCCCACAGGGTACGGAAACACCATATATTTT. Protein product: CASSPTGYGNTIYF.

For this clone: This sample also contains other DNA sequences that code for the same CDR3. The V call is TRBV19, the J call TRBJ2-2; TRBD2 matches at 7 bases. CDR1 is LNHDA, CDR2 SQIVND, per germline (reference sequence). The CDR3 is 15 residues long. J lost 5 bases, V lost 1 base, and 4 bases had no gene match. CDR3 in amino acids: CASSIGSGGTGELFF. CDR3 in DNA: TGTGCCAGTAGTATAGGGTCCGGGGGGACCGGGGAGCTGTTTTTT. Filled out from reference TRBV19 and TRBJ2-2, the complete variable domain reads DGGITQSPKYLFRKEGQNVTLSCEQNLNHDAMYWYRQDPGQGLRLIYYSQIVNDFQKGDIAEGYSVSREKKESFPLTVTSAQKNPTAFYLCASSIGSGGTGELFFGEGSRLTVL.

Regarding this clone: The same CDR3 also results from other DNA sequences found in this sample. The chain carries TRBV6-5 and TRBJ1-2; D is perhaps TRBD1 (6 bases). Germline V gene data show CDR1 as MNHEY and CDR2 as SVGAGI. V was shortened by 5 bases and J by 4 bases, with 14 bases between the two germline ends. The CDR3 is 14 amino acids. CDR3 coding DNA: TGTGCCAGCAGTCGAGGGGACACGACCTATGGCTACACCTTC. Translation: CASSRGDTTYGYTF.

The chain carries TRBV7-2 and TRBJ2-1; 10 positions match TRBD2. The CDR3 spans 15 residues. Germline V gene lookup returns CDR1 SGHTA and CDR2 FQGNSA. V was clipped by 2 bases and J by 8 bases; unmatched bases: 6. CDR3: CASSLKGLASHEQFF. The CDR3 coding sequence is TGTGCCAGCAGCTTAAAGGGACTAGCGAGCCATGAGCAGTTCTTC.

This chain uses TRBV30 with TRBJ2-5, with unresolved D. V was clipped by 4 bases and J by 5 bases, with 8 bases between them. The V gene's germline CDR1 is GTSNPN and CDR2 SVGIG (reference sequence). The CDR3 spans 11 residues. Here the CDR3 DNA reads TGTGCCTGGACCGTACGGGAGACCCAGTACTTC. Amino acids: CAWTVRETQYF.

The chain couples TRBV6-5 to TRBJ1-1; no clear D. CDR1 and CDR2 from the germline V gene are MNHEY and SVGAGI. This CDR3 region has 13 residues. The V gene lost 8 bases and the J gene lost 1 base, with 11 bases spanning the gap. Here the CDR3 DNA reads TGTGCCAGCCAGAGACGGGCGAACACTGAAGCTTTCTTT. Translating it yields CASQRRANTEAFF.

To note about this clone: This specimen includes other DNA sequences encoding the same CDR3. The V gene is TRBV6-1, the J gene TRBJ1-1, with D possibly TRBD1 on 6 matching bases. The CDR3 loop spans 13 amino acids. The ends were cut back, 6 bases at V and 0 bases at J, with 8 bases in the middle. Per the germline V gene, CDR1 is MNHNS and CDR2 is SASEGT. CDR3 residues: CASRGQLNTEAFF. Written as DNA, the CDR3 is TGTGCCAGCAGAGGACAGTTGAACACTGAAGCTTTCTTT.

This sequence joins TRBV7-2 and TRBJ2-5; D call uncertain. The CDR3 sequence is 13 residues long. The germline CDR1 and CDR2 sequences are SGHTA and FQGNSA. Trimming stripped 1 base from V and 2 bases from J, with 5 bases between. CDR3: CASSLGDQETQYF. CDR3 DNA: TGTGCCAGCAGCTTAGGCGATCAAGAGACCCAGTACTTC.

This chain joins TRBV19 and TRBJ1-2; D unclear. The CDR3 is 13 amino acids. V lost 7 bases and J 4 bases, leaving 13 bases between the germline ends. Germline lookup yields CDR1 LNHDA and CDR2 SQIVND (reference sequence). The chain's CDR3 is CASIGPSGYGYTF. CDR3 coding DNA: TGTGCCAGTATAGGGCCTTCCGGCTATGGCTACACCTTC.

The chain joins TRBV7-2 to TRBJ1-4, with D maybe TRBD1 (6 bases). V shed 5 bases and J shed 4 bases, with 11 bases lying between them. Germline CDR1 and CDR2: SGHTA and FQGNSA. The CDR3 has 14 amino acids. CDR3 DNA: TGTGCCAGCAGCGTAGACAGGTTTAATGAAAAACTGTTTTTT. Translating it yields CASSVDRFNEKLFF.

The chain employs TRBV18 and TRBJ1-4; weak D call: TRBD1 (6 bases). This CDR3 comprises 15 residues. In germline, CDR1 is KGHSH, CDR2 LQKENI. With 5 bases removed from V and 2 bases from J, the gap between germline ends came to 12 bases. Here the CDR3 DNA reads TGTGCCAGCTCAAACCCGGGGGCGACTAATGAAAAACTGTTTTTT. Amino acid sequence: CASSNPGATNEKLFF.

The genes are TRBV5-4 and TRBJ1-6; 8 nucleotides agree with TRBD1. With 5 bases clipped from V and 8 bases from J, the junction kept 9 bases outside the gene matches. Germline V CDR1 and CDR2: SGHNT, YYREEE (reference sequence). This CDR3 region has 15 residues. The CDR3 DNA is TGTGCCAGCAGAACAGGGGGAGTTGTTGATTCACCCCTCCACTTT. Translating it yields CASRTGGVVDSPLHF.

The J gene is TRBJ1-6, the V gene TRBV4-3, with D hard to call. The CDR3 consists of 13 residues. CDR1 LGHNA and CDR2 YSLEER come from the germline V gene. V gave up 0 bases and J gave up 9 bases, with 6 bases separating them. The CDR3 reads CASSQDRLSPLHF. CDR3 nucleotide sequence: TGCGCCAGCAGCCAAGATCGGCTTTCACCCCTCCACTTT.